This entry lists 30 T cell receptor beta chains sequenced from one sample in a study of blood T cell repertoires in COVID-19. Clones were read by immunoSEQ multiplex PCR, and TCRdb kept only the in-frame ones, dropping some. The sample has about 260,000 clones, around 87% seen once. Sequences were obtained from peripheral blood. Source of these receptors: a middle-aged woman who had recovered from COVID-19.

The chain combines TRBV5-5 with TRBJ1-4; D not resolved. Trimming took off 0 bases at V and 5 bases at J, with 8 bases between the two ends. Germline loops: CDR1 SGHKS, CDR2 YYEKEE (reference sequence). This CDR3 spans 14 amino acids. CDR3 sequence reads: CASSLAQTNEKLFF. The CDR3 DNA reads as TGTGCCAGCAGCTTGGCACAGACAAATGAAAAACTGTTTTTT.

The chain carries TRBV5-1 and TRBJ2-7; D is unresolved. V was cut by 5 bases and J by 0 bases, with 12 bases left in between. CDR3 size: 14 residues. Germline V gives CDR1 SGHRS, CDR2 YFSETQ. CDR3 region: CASRPSAHSYEQYF. CDR3 nucleotide sequence: TGCGCCAGCAGGCCCTCTGCACACTCCTACGAGCAGTACTTC.

The rearrangement joins TRBV7-6 to TRBJ1-1; D uncertain. Germline V CDR1 and CDR2: SGHVS, FNYEAQ. CDR3 length: 15 amino acids. V dropped 1 base and J dropped 1 base, with 10 bases sitting between them. The CDR3: CASSLGPTPNTEAFF. CDR3 DNA: TGTGCCAGCAGCTTAGGTCCGACACCGAACACTGAAGCTTTCTTT.

As to this clone: The sample carries other DNA sequences with the same CDR3. V usage is TRBV7-9 and J usage is TRBJ2-7; TRBD1 matches at 9 bases. V shed 5 bases and J 2 bases; nucleotides not matched to a gene: 4. CDR1 SEHNR and CDR2 FQNEAQ come from the germline V gene (reference sequence). The CDR3 loop spans 14 amino acids. CDR3 sequence reads: CASSPRDRAYEQYF. In DNA form, the CDR3 reads TGTGCCAGCAGCCCGAGGGACAGGGCCTACGAGCAGTACTTC.

CDR3 in amino acids: CASYGGFGQETQYF. The DNA for the CDR3 is TGTGCCAGCTATGGAGGGTTCGGACAAGAGACCCAGTACTTC. The chain joins TRBV6-5 to TRBJ2-5, with a weak D call TRBD2 (6 bases). Trimming pared 8 bases from V and 2 bases from J, leaving 15 bases between. From germline, CDR1 is MNHEY and CDR2 SVGAGI. The CDR3 consists of 14 residues.

J is TRBJ2-5 and V is TRBV6-5, with TRBD2 identical over 7 bases. V lost 0 bases, J lost 5 bases, and 9 bases stayed unmatched. The CDR3 loop spans 16 amino acids. Germline V gives CDR1 MNHEY, CDR2 SVGAGI. In DNA, the CDR3 is TGTGCCAGCAGTTACTCGAAGGGGTGGGGAGGGGAGACCCAGTACTTC. It encodes CASSYSKGWGGETQYF.

The chain recombines TRBV5-1 with TRBJ1-4, with D possibly TRBD1 on 6 matching bases. Germline lookup yields CDR1 SGHRS and CDR2 YFSETQ. V was trimmed by 2 bases and J by 7 bases, leaving 18 bases between them. This CDR3 has 16 residues. This CDR3 is CASSFWLGAEGEKLFF. The DNA for the CDR3 is TGCGCCAGCAGCTTTTGGTTGGGGGCCGAGGGTGAAAAACTGTTTTTT.

This chain joins TRBV10-3 and TRBJ1-1, with D unresolved. In germline, CDR1 is ENHRY, CDR2 SYGVKD. The CDR3 loop spans 12 amino acids. V was cut by 3 bases and J by 1 base, with 3 bases left in between. CDR3 DNA sequence: TGTGCCATCAGTGACCAGAACACTGAAGCTTTCTTT. Translating it yields CAISDQNTEAFF.

The rearrangement links TRBV2 to TRBJ1-6; 9 bases line up with TRBD1. With V trimmed by 5 bases and J by 9 bases, 11 bases remained unmatched. Germline lookup yields CDR1 SNHLY and CDR2 FYNNEI. CDR3 length equals 16 residues. As DNA, the CDR3 is TGTGCCAGCAGTCAAAGCGGGGACAGGGTTGGTTCACCCCTCCACTTT. This sequence encodes CASSQSGDRVGSPLHF. The entire variable domain, with the rest obtained from reference TRBV2 and TRBJ1-6, is as follows: EPEVTQTPSHQVTQMGQEVILRCVPISNHLYFYWYRQILGQKVEFLVSFYNNEISEKSEIFDDQFSVERPDGSNFTLKIRSTKLEDSAMYFCASSQSGDRVGSPLHFGNGTRLTVT.

This rearrangement joins TRBV9 to TRBJ2-1, with 8 bases identical to TRBD2. This CDR3 is built from 15 residues. The trim removed 0 bases at V and 5 bases at J, leaving 4 bases unmatched. Germline V gives CDR1 SGDLS, CDR2 YYNGEE. For the CDR3, the DNA is TGTGCCAGCAGCGTAGGCGGGGGGAGCGACAATGAGCAGTTCTTC. Amino acids: CASSVGGGSDNEQFF.

The chain has TRBV5-4 and TRBJ1-2, with D unclear. The CDR3 totals 15 residues. Trimming took off 4 bases at V and 5 bases at J, with 18 bases between the two ends. Germline V gives CDR1 SGHNT, CDR2 YYREEE (reference sequence). The CDR3 coding sequence is TGTGCCAGCAGCCCGGGCGGGGTGGAACGTTATGGCTACACCTTC. It specifies CASSPGGVERYGYTF.

The CDR3 DNA reads as TGCAGCGTTGAAAGGGGGCAGGGAGAAAAACTGTTTTTT. Encoded protein: CSVERGQGEKLFF. The chain is built from TRBV29-1 and TRBJ1-4; 7 nucleotides align to TRBD1. The CDR3 extends over 13 amino acids. The germline CDR1 and CDR2 sequences are SQVTM and ANQGSEA. V was clipped by 2 bases and J by 8 bases; unmatched bases: 5.

The chain combines TRBV6-1 with TRBJ2-7; D is possibly TRBD2 (6 bases). In germline, CDR1 is MNHNS, CDR2 SASEGT. CDR3 size: 15 residues. Between the trimmed V and J ends, which lost 3 bases and 3 bases, there was a span of 15 bases. CDR3 nucleotides: TGTGCCAGCAGTGATCTATGGCGGGGCGTCTACGAGCAGTACTTC. Its translation: CASSDLWRGVYEQYF.

This clone has more than one count but fewer than ten. The V gene is TRBV27, the J gene TRBJ2-1; no reliable D call. CDR1 is MNHEY and CDR2 is SMNVEV in the germline V gene (reference sequence). There are 15 residues in the CDR3. Trimming removed 7 bases from V and 3 bases from J, with 16 bases in between. The CDR3 loop reads CASTSPHLNYNEQFF. The DNA for the CDR3 is TGTGCCAGCACCTCTCCTCATCTAAACTACAATGAGCAGTTCTTC.

This rearrangement joins TRBV18 to TRBJ2-6; 7 bases map to TRBD2. The CDR3 is 19 amino acids. Germline CDR1 reads KGHSH; CDR2 reads LQKENI. Trimming took 1 base from V and 4 from J; bases not matched to a gene: 13. For the CDR3, the DNA is TGTGCCAGCTCACCACTTCGAGCGGGACCTGACCTGGGGGCCAACGTCCTGACTTTC. It encodes CASSPLRAGPDLGANVLTF. Variable domain in full (rest from reference TRBV18 and TRBJ2-6): NAGVMQNPRHLVRRRGQEARLRCSPMKGHSHVYWYRQLPEEGLKFMVYLQKENIIDESGMPKERFSAEFPKEGPSILRIQQVVRGDSAAYFCASSPLRAGPDLGANVLTFGAGSRLTVL.

The gene calls are TRBV4-3 and TRBJ2-7; D is unresolved. V was shortened by 9 bases and J by 3 bases, with 12 bases between the two germline ends. The germline gives CDR1 LGHNA, CDR2 YSLEER. The CDR3 is 12 amino acids. The CDR3 region is CARTPTRYEQYF. CDR3 nucleotide sequence: TGCGCCAGAACTCCAACCCGCTACGAGCAGTACTTC.

The rearrangement uses TRBV4-3 and TRBJ2-1, with 10 bases identical to TRBD2. J was trimmed by 13 bases and V by 1 base; bases with no gene match: 10. The CDR3 runs 15 residues. CDR1 and CDR2 (germline): LGHNA, YSLEER. CDR3 in amino acids: CASSQGAEAGGVQFF. The CDR3 nucleotides read TGCGCCAGCAGCCAAGGTGCTGAAGCGGGGGGGGTCCAGTTCTTC.

For the CDR3, the DNA is TGTGCCAGTAGTACGACAGGGGACGGAAACACCATATATTTT. Encoded protein: CASSTTGDGNTIYF. The chain has TRBV19 and TRBJ1-3; 8 nucleotides agree with TRBD1. V shed 4 bases and J 4 bases; nucleotides not matched to a gene: 3. The CDR3 is 14 residues long. Germline V CDR1 and CDR2: LNHDA, SQIVND (reference sequence). Looking up the rest from reference TRBV19 and TRBJ1-3 gives the full variable domain: DGGITQSPKYLFRKEGQNVTLSCEQNLNHDAMYWYRQDPGQGLRLIYYSQIVNDFQKGDIAEGYSVSREKKESFPLTVTSAQKNPTAFYLCASSTTGDGNTIYFGEGSWLTVV.

V is TRBV6-5 and J is TRBJ2-3; 7 nucleotides match TRBD2. CDR1 and CDR2 from the germline V gene are MNHEY and SVGAGI. This CDR3 has 14 residues. J lost 5 bases, V lost 6 bases, and 8 bases had no gene match. CDR3 residues: CASRLGVAGDTQYF. The CDR3, as DNA: TGTGCCAGCAGACTGGGGGTAGCGGGAGATACGCAGTATTTT.

CDR3 sequence: CASSVLNTGELFF. CDR3 coding DNA: TGTGCCAGCAGCGTCCTGAACACCGGGGAGCTGTTTTTT. This rearrangement joins TRBV5-4 to TRBJ2-2; unclear D gene. The CDR3 loop spans 13 amino acids. Germline values: CDR1 SGHNT, CDR2 YYREEE (reference sequence). V lost 4 bases, J lost 1 base, and 5 bases lay in between.

This chain uses TRBV28 with TRBJ1-5; 7 nucleotides align to TRBD1. V lost 1 base, J lost 1 base, and 4 bases stayed unmatched. Germline V gives CDR1 MDHEN, CDR2 SYDVKM. This CDR3 region has 16 residues. CDR3 DNA sequence: TGTGCCAGCAGTTTATTGGGCAGGGGGAGCAATCAGCCCCAGCATTTT. Its translation: CASSLLGRGSNQPQHF. Based on the CDR3 plus reference TRBV28 and TRBJ1-5, the full variable domain is DVKVTQSSRYLVKRTGEKVFLECVQDMDHENMFWYRQDPGLGLRLIYFSYDVKMKEKGDIPEGYSVSREKKERFSLILESASTNQTSMYLCASSLLGRGSNQPQHFGDGTRLSIL.

The genes are TRBV2 and TRBJ1-1; TRBD1 aligns across 7 bases. Germline-derived CDR1 and CDR2 are SNHLY and FYNNEI. The CDR3 spans 13 residues. The V segment lost 7 bases and the J segment 11 bases; nucleotides outside the gene matches: 13. The CDR3 nucleotides read TGTGCCAGCATACTTACAGGGGCCCTTGAGGCTTTCTTT. Its translation: CASILTGALEAFF.

The chain carries TRBV5-6 and TRBJ1-2; D possibly corresponds to TRBD1 (5 bases). Trimming stripped 3 bases from V and 5 bases from J, with 11 bases between. Germline CDR1 reads SGHDT; CDR2 reads YYEEEE. This CDR3 contains 13 residues. CDR3 region: CASSWGGGYGYTF. As DNA, the CDR3 is TGTGCCAGCAGCTGGGGCGGGGGGTATGGCTACACCTTC.

The sample holds one count of this clone. This chain connects TRBV18 to TRBJ1-5; unclear D gene. Trimming took off 3 bases at V and 11 bases at J, with 14 bases between the two ends. The germline V gene encodes CDR1 KGHSH and CDR2 LQKENI. The length of the CDR3 is 13 residues. CDR3 protein: CASSPGVEVAQHF. The CDR3 DNA follows: TGTGCCAGCTCACCCGGAGTAGAGGTCGCCCAGCATTTT.

This chain links TRBV12-3 or TRBV12-4 with TRBJ2-1; D is ambiguous. V was trimmed by 5 bases and J by 6 bases, leaving 8 bases between them. The CDR3 loop spans 12 amino acids. This CDR3 reads CASSVSLNEQFF. DNA of the CDR3: TGTGCCAGCAGTGTAAGCCTCAATGAGCAGTTCTTC.

V and J are TRBV3-1 (or the pseudogene TRBV3-2) and TRBJ2-1; D not resolved. Trimming removed 1 base at V and 0 bases at J, with 7 bases between. Looked up from germline, CDR1 is LGHDT and CDR2 is YNNKEL (reference sequence). This CDR3 is 15 amino acids long. This chain's CDR3 is CASSQGRYSYNEQFF. The CDR3 DNA sequence: TGTGCCAGCAGCCAAGGGAGATACTCCTACAATGAGCAGTTCTTC.

This clone was seen a single time. V and J are TRBV18 and TRBJ1-3, with 7 bases fitting TRBD1. V shed 0 bases, J shed 0 bases, and the junction held 8 bases outside the gene matches. Germline lookup yields CDR1 KGHSH and CDR2 LQKENI. This CDR3 region has 18 residues. The CDR3 nucleotides read TGTGCCAGCTCACCACCAGGGATTACAGGGGACTCTGGAAACACCATATATTTT. Translated: CASSPPGITGDSGNTIYF.

This clone was seen only once. V and J are TRBV6-6 and TRBJ2-3, with TRBD1 matching over 8 bases. V lost 2 bases and J lost 4; bases outside the gene matches: 5. This CDR3 spans 15 amino acids. The germline CDR1 and CDR2 sequences are MNHNY and SVGAGI (reference sequence). CDR3 nucleotide sequence: TGTGCCAGCAGTTACACGGACAGGGCGGCAGATACGCAGTATTTT. Its protein is CASSYTDRAADTQYF.

V and J are TRBV2 and TRBJ1-1; D is unclear. Trimming shortened V by 7 bases and J by 0 bases, and 12 bases separated the two germline ends. The CDR3 is 14 residues long. Germline V CDR1 and CDR2: SNHLY, FYNNEI. Written as DNA, the CDR3 is TGTGCCAGCACCCCACAGCTCATGAACACTGAAGCTTTCTTT. This codes for CASTPQLMNTEAFF.

J is TRBJ2-1 and V is TRBV5-1; 9 bases align to TRBD1. The CDR3 consists of 15 residues. After removal of 4 bases from V and 1 base from J, the junction contained 3 bases not matched to a gene. Germline CDR1 and CDR2: SGHRS and YFSETQ. The CDR3 nucleotides are TGCGCCAGCAGCCCGGACAGGGGTTCCTACAATGAGCAGTTCTTC. Translation gives CASSPDRGSYNEQFF.